The 9 T cell receptor beta chains below come from one sample, sequenced in a study of molecular identifiers for immune sequencing clone quantification. TCRdb recomputed calls from the PCR reads with MiXCR, one row per CDR3 protein. The top ten hold roughly 10% of the sample, which has over 100,000 distinct CDR3 sequences, about 35% seen once. Specimen: naive CD8+ T cells from blood, with Jurkat cell RNA spiked in. Regarding subset: FACS-sorted CD8+CD4-CCR7+CD45RA+ naive T cells. These receptors all stem from a human donor in good health. Some libraries in this study had Jurkat cell RNA spiked in.

The chain links TRBV7-8 to TRBJ2-2; D is perhaps TRBD1 (6 bases). The germline V and J ends were trimmed by 5 bases and 6 bases, with 16 bases remaining between them. The CDR3 is 15 residues long. Germline CDR1 reads SGHVS; CDR2 reads FQNEAQ. The CDR3 nucleotides read TGTGCCAGCAGCGCAATCCAGGGGTGGCCCGGGGAGCTGTTTTTT. Its protein product is CASSAIQGWPGELFF.

This clonotype was recorded many times. This rearrangement joins TRBV2 to TRBJ1-1, with D uncertain. The CDR3 is 13 residues long. V lost 10 bases, J lost 2 bases, and 14 bases lay in between. Germline loops: CDR1 SNHLY, CDR2 FYNNEI. Here the CDR3 reads CAKIGRANTEAFF. As DNA, the CDR3 is TGTGCCAAAATTGGCAGAGCAAACACTGAAGCTTTCTTT.

This clonotype was counted at least ten times. CDR3 sequence (DNA): TGTGCCAGCGCTCAGTGGGTCAATCAGCCCCAGCATTTT. Translating it yields CASAQWVNQPQHF. The J gene is TRBJ1-5, the V gene TRBV28; no definite D call. CDR3 length: 13 residues. With 8 bases removed from V and 3 bases from J, the gap between germline ends came to 11 bases. Germline assignment: CDR1 MDHEN and CDR2 SYDVKM. The full variable domain, completed using reference TRBV28 and TRBJ1-5, is DVKVTQSSRYLVKRTGEKVFLECVQDMDHENMFWYRQDPGLGLRLIYFSYDVKMKEKGDIPEGYSVSREKKERFSLILESASTNQTSMYLCASAQWVNQPQHFGDGTRLSIL.

V and J are TRBV5-6 and TRBJ2-1, with 8 bases matching TRBD1. CDR1 is SGHDT, CDR2 YYEEEE, per germline. The trim removed 6 bases at V and 3 bases at J, leaving 8 bases unmatched. The CDR3 is 15 residues long. CDR3 DNA sequence: TGTGCCAGCACCCCGGGACAGGTGGTCTACAATGAGCAGTTCTTC. It is translated as CASTPGQVVYNEQFF.

Note on this clonotype: The conserved phenylalanine or tryptophan is not found at the CDR3 terminus, so this likely reflects a read error. The DNA is left out, because the CDR3 cannot be placed on it with certainty; the CDR3 is given as TCRdb lists it. This chain's CDR3 is CASTSGTSALRSL. The rearrangement uses TRBV6-6 and TRBJ2-1; the table's D call, TRBD2, has no DNA check behind it. The CDR3 length equals 13 residues, ends included. Per germline, CDR1 MNHNY and CDR2 SVGAGI (reference sequence).

Details on this clonotype: Without the conserved terminal phenylalanine or tryptophan, this CDR3 likely stems from a read error. V usage is TRBV29-1 and J usage is TRBJ2-5, with D perhaps TRBD2 (5 bases). CDR3 size: 11 residues. From germline, CDR1 is SQVTM and CDR2 ANQGSEA. V was clipped by 6 bases and J by 9 bases, with 14 bases between them. CDR3 sequence: CSVPLSGAQYI. In DNA form, the CDR3 reads TGCAGCGTCCCCCTATCCGGGGCCCAGTACATC.

About this clonotype itself: This may come from a read error, since a much larger clone is one base off. The chain couples TRBV29-1 to TRBJ1-1; D gene ambiguous. Deletions cut 5 bases from V and 8 bases from J, with 9 bases between. In germline, CDR1 is SQVTM, CDR2 ANQGSEA. The CDR3 is 10 residues long. In DNA form, the CDR3 reads TGCAGCGTTAAGACACTCGAAGCTTTCTTT. Protein product: CSVKTLEAFF.

This clonotype was observed a handful of times. The rearrangement joins TRBV6-2 or TRBV6-3 to TRBJ1-2; D is uncertain. V lost 2 bases and J 4 bases, leaving 14 bases between the germline ends. CDR1 and CDR2 from the germline V gene are MNHEY and SVGEGT. The CDR3 loop spans 15 amino acids. DNA for the CDR3: TGTGCCAGCAGTTACGGAGGACTCCACCCCTATGGCTACACCTTC. Translating gives CASSYGGLHPYGYTF.

About this clonotype itself: It may be a read error: a sequence one base away is much more abundant. The chain combines TRBV5-1 with TRBJ2-2; D possibly corresponds to TRBD2 (5 bases). Germline-derived CDR1 and CDR2 are SGHRS and YFSETQ. This CDR3 has 14 amino acids. In nucleotides, the CDR3 is TGCGCCAGCAGCTTGGCCCCTATAGTCGGGGAGCTGTTATTT. Encoded protein: CASSLAPIVGELLF.